This T cell receptor (beta chain) is from a study of post-analysis software for immune sequencing data. Looking at the study overall: Included courses were relapsing-remitting and secondary progressive multiple sclerosis; progressive-relapsing multiple sclerosis was also included. Findings and caveats of the study: Pronounced co-clustering by F measure was evident among identically batched samples. When compared against controls, multiple sclerosis patients showed significantly lower normalized Chao1 diversity. A few TRBV segments occurring more often in patients than controls included TRBV5-6, TRBV5-1 and TRBV20-1.

Tagging with unique molecular identifiers was a feature of the TCR beta cDNA libraries. MiXCR, run by TCRdb on the PCR reads, gives a single entry per CDR3 protein. The sample shows 800,000 to 950,000 distinct CDR3 sequences, under 70% of them seen only once. Of note for this clonotype: Its matching antigen is unknown. Mismatch with germline at one junction end may stem from a read error.

Germline-derived CDR1 and CDR2 are MNHEY and SVGAGI. This CDR3 region has 15 residues. The sequenced sample was blood. The clonotype originates from a girl under 18 with multiple sclerosis. V and J are TRBV6-5 and TRBJ2-3, with a tentative D call TRBD1 (5 bases). The CDR3 nucleotides read TGTGCCAGCAGTTACACAATCGACAGACCAGATATGCAGTATTTT. This gives the protein CASSYTIDRPDMQYF.